One and the same sample provided the 23 T cell receptor beta chains below, sequenced in a study of cytomegalovirus exposure and HLA in healthy donors. The PCR made use of 60 Vbeta and 13 Jbeta primers. Using immunoSEQ multiplex PCR, the repertoire was profiled, and TCRdb retains in-frame clones only, with some absent. Of about 89,000 clones detected, roughly 86% appear once; the ten largest clones hold over 8.5%. Sequencing input: PBMCs. All receptors derive from a man aged 25 to 40 in good health and CMV-seropositive.

The chain employs TRBV28 and TRBJ2-7, with D possibly matching TRBD1 (6 bases). The CDR3 spans 14 residues. The V end was cut by 2 bases, the J end by 1 base, with 9 bases between. Germline CDR1 reads MDHEN; CDR2 reads SYDVKM. The DNA for the CDR3 is TGTGCCAGCAGTTTACCAGGGGAGTCCTACGAGCAGTACTTC. It codes for CASSLPGESYEQYF.

This chain uses TRBV18 with TRBJ2-7, with 9 nucleotides matching TRBD1. Germline CDR1 KGHSH, CDR2 LQKENI. The CDR3 length is 16 residues. Unmatched junction bases numbered 11, after V lost 3 bases and J lost 5 bases. The DNA for the CDR3 is TGTGCCAGCTCACCTCCAATTCCGGGACAGGGCCACGAGCAGTACTTC. Its protein is CASSPPIPGQGHEQYF.

This clone has a handful of counts. The CDR3 is CASSAQGRANEAFF. Here the CDR3 DNA reads TGTGCCAGCAGTGCCCAGGGGAGAGCTAATGAAGCTTTCTTT. This chain links TRBV27 with TRBJ1-1; weak D call: TRBD1 (6 bases). The CDR3 spans 14 residues. Trimming cost V 5 bases and J 7 bases, with 17 bases left between them. CDR1 and CDR2 (germline): MNHEY, SMNVEV (reference sequence).

This clone came up once. J is TRBJ2-1 and V is TRBV7-2, with 7 bases aligning to TRBD2. V lost 1 base to trimming and J lost 4 bases; unmatched junction nucleotides: 7. The CDR3 consists of 16 residues. Germline-derived CDR1 and CDR2 are SGHTA and FQGNSA. The CDR3 DNA is TGTGCCAGCAGCTTAGTTGCTAGCGGATTTTACAATGAGCAGTTCTTC. Its protein product is CASSLVASGFYNEQFF.

The rearrangement joins TRBV27 to TRBJ1-4; 8 positions match TRBD1. Trimming cost V 3 bases and J 1 base; bases outside gene matches: 4. The germline V gene encodes CDR1 MNHEY and CDR2 SMNVEV (reference sequence). The CDR3 has 16 amino acids. The CDR3 is CASSLTGVGTNEKLFF. Written as DNA, the CDR3 is TGTGCCAGCAGTTTGACAGGGGTCGGAACTAATGAAAAACTGTTTTTT.

The rearrangement uses TRBV5-4 and TRBJ2-3; D unresolved. Per the germline V gene, CDR1 is SGHNT and CDR2 is YYREEE (reference sequence). The V end lost 2 bases, the J end lost 1 base, and 5 bases lay between the germline ends. This CDR3 has 13 amino acids. For the CDR3, the DNA is TGTGCCAGCAGCTTCGAGGGCACAGATACGCAGTATTTT. It translates to CASSFEGTDTQYF.

The chain combines TRBV10-2 with TRBJ2-2; 9 nucleotides match TRBD2. The CDR3 loop spans 15 amino acids. In germline, CDR1 is WSHSY, CDR2 SAAADI. J gave up 2 bases and V 10 bases, and 8 bases lay outside the gene matches. The CDR3 region has the DNA TGCGCCATCCGGGAGACTAGCGGTAACACCGGGGAGCTGTTTTTT. Translating it yields CAIRETSGNTGELFF.

The gene calls are TRBV28 and TRBJ2-3; possibly TRBD1 for D (6 bases). CDR1 and CDR2 (germline): MDHEN, SYDVKM. The CDR3 is 15 amino acids. V shed 3 bases and J shed 5 bases, with 15 bases lying between them. CDR3 nucleotides: TGTGCCAGCAGTTTGGCTCAGGGGTGGGGAGATACGCAGTATTTT. It is translated as CASSLAQGWGDTQYF.

V gene TRBV10-2 combines with J gene TRBJ1-1; no clear D. The CDR3 loop spans 13 amino acids. V lost 8 bases and J 8 bases, leaving 18 bases between the germline ends. CDR1 and CDR2 (germline): WSHSY, SAAADI. The CDR3 coding sequence is TGCGCCAGCCGGACTTACCGCACTTCCGAAGCTTTCTTT. Amino acid sequence: CASRTYRTSEAFF.

CDR3 coding DNA: TGTGCCAGCAGTGACTTTGTGGGAGCCGGTTATGAGCAGTTCTTC. It translates to CASSDFVGAGYEQFF. The chain is built from TRBV2 and TRBJ2-1; tentative D call: TRBD2 (5 bases). The CDR3 spans 15 residues. The V and J ends lost 3 bases and 8 bases respectively, with 17 bases between them. Looked up from germline, CDR1 is SNHLY and CDR2 is FYNNEI.

In this sample, this clone turned up once. The gene calls are TRBV11-1 and TRBJ2-7; 8 bases are shared with TRBD1. CDR1 and CDR2 from the germline V gene are SGHAT and FQDESV (reference sequence). The CDR3 has 15 amino acids. Trimming cost V 0 bases and J 5 bases; bases outside gene matches: 6. DNA for the CDR3: TGTGCCAGCAGCTTAGCCTACAGGGGGTTCGACGAGCAGTACTTC. Translation gives CASSLAYRGFDEQYF.

This CDR3 is CASSQATGVLYGYTF. CDR3 bases: TGTGCCAGCAGCCAGGCAACCGGGGTCCTTTATGGCTACACCTTC. The chain recombines TRBV14 with TRBJ1-2; no definite D call. The V end was cut by 3 bases, the J end by 5 bases, with 16 bases between. The CDR3 loop spans 15 amino acids. Germline loops: CDR1 SGHDN, CDR2 FVKESK.

The chain uses TRBV10-3 and TRBJ2-3; 8 positions match TRBD2. The CDR3 has 16 amino acids. J lost 2 bases, V lost 8 bases, and 12 bases had no gene match. Per germline, CDR1 ENHRY and CDR2 SYGVKD. CDR3 sequence (DNA): TGTGCCATCGGGCAGCGGGAGCACGGCACCACAGATACGCAGTATTTT. This sequence encodes CAIGQREHGTTDTQYF.

Remarks on this clone: One junction end disagrees with the germline gene, perhaps due to a read error. The chain couples TRBV5-1 to TRBJ1-2, with 9 nucleotides matching TRBD1. The germline gives CDR1 SGHRS, CDR2 YFSETQ. This CDR3 region has 14 residues. The CDR3 protein is CASSGGTGTYSYTF. The CDR3 DNA sequence: TGCGCCAGCAGCGGCGGGACAGGGACCTATAGCTACACCTTC.

V usage is TRBV11-1 and J usage is TRBJ1-2; 8 bases agree with TRBD1. The CDR3 contains 14 residues. Losses at the gene ends were 5 bases for V and 3 bases for J; bases not matched to a gene: 5. The V gene's germline CDR1 is SGHAT and CDR2 FQDESV (reference sequence). The CDR3 bases are TGTGCCAGCAGCCCCGGACAGGGTGACTATGGCTACACCTTC. It translates to CASSPGQGDYGYTF.

V gene TRBV9 combines with J gene TRBJ2-1, with D possibly TRBD2 on 5 matching bases. CDR1 is SGDLS and CDR2 is YYNGEE in the germline V gene. The CDR3 runs to 13 residues. V lost 1 base to trimming and J lost 8 bases, with 10 bases between them. In DNA, the CDR3 is TGTGCCAGCAGCGTACCCCTAGCAGATGAGCAGTTCTTC. The encoded protein is CASSVPLADEQFF.

The J gene is TRBJ2-2, the V gene TRBV2; D is unresolved. In germline, CDR1 is SNHLY, CDR2 FYNNEI. The ends were cut back, 1 base at V and 6 bases at J, with 6 bases in the middle. This CDR3 is 13 amino acids long. In DNA form, the CDR3 reads TGTGCCAGCAGTGAAGAACTTGCCGGGGAGCTGTTTTTT. Its translation: CASSEELAGELFF.

The V and J genes are TRBV5-4 and TRBJ1-1, with D tentatively TRBD1 (5 bases). V was shortened by 3 bases and J by 4 bases, with 19 bases between the two germline ends. Germline assignment: CDR1 SGHNT and CDR2 YYREEE (reference sequence). The CDR3 sequence is 16 residues long. For the CDR3, the DNA is TGTGCCAGCAGCTCAAGATGGCGACAGCCCGGCACTGAAGCTTTCTTT. Translated: CASSSRWRQPGTEAFF.

The chain employs TRBV10-3 and TRBJ1-1; 7 positions match TRBD1. V gave up 0 bases and J gave up 3 bases; unmatched junction bases: 10. The length of the CDR3 is 17 residues. Germline CDR1 and CDR2: ENHRY and SYGVKD. This CDR3 is CAISESVGRGTHTEAFF. In DNA, the CDR3 is TGTGCCATCAGTGAGTCCGTCGGCAGGGGGACCCACACTGAAGCTTTCTTT.

This chain joins TRBV4-2 and TRBJ1-4, with 7 nucleotides matching TRBD1. V was clipped by 3 bases and J by 0 bases; unmatched bases: 4. The CDR3 contains 16 residues. Germline CDR1 and CDR2: LGHNA and YNFKEQ. Here the CDR3 reads CASSQRQGATNEKLFF. The CDR3 coding sequence is TGTGCCAGCAGCCAGAGACAGGGAGCAACTAATGAAAAACTGTTTTTT.

The chain recombines TRBV28 with TRBJ1-1; the D gene is possibly TRBD1 (5 bases). V was pared by 6 bases and J by 1 base, with 15 bases between. Germline V CDR1 and CDR2: MDHEN, SYDVKM. CDR3 length: 15 amino acids. CDR3 protein: CASSYLTAGNTEAFF. CDR3 nucleotides: TGTGCCAGCAGCTATTTGACAGCCGGGAACACTGAAGCTTTCTTT.

The V gene is TRBV6-5, the J gene TRBJ2-7, with 7 bases aligning to TRBD2. CDR1 is MNHEY and CDR2 is SVGAGI in the germline V gene. The V segment lost 6 bases and the J segment 2 bases; nucleotides outside the gene matches: 4. The CDR3 consists of 13 residues. The CDR3 loop reads CASRERGPYEQYF. DNA for the CDR3: TGTGCCAGCAGAGAGCGGGGCCCCTACGAGCAGTACTTC.

The V and J genes are TRBV18 and TRBJ2-3; possible D gene TRBD2, 6 bases. Trimming left V 3 bases short and J 3 bases short, with 13 bases between. Germline loops: CDR1 KGHSH, CDR2 LQKENI. This CDR3 is 15 amino acids long. The CDR3 DNA reads as TGTGCCAGCTCACCCGGGGACCGGGGGACAGATACGCAGTATTTT. Translating gives CASSPGDRGTDTQYF.